This T cell receptor beta chain was sequenced during a study of shared clonotypes between healthy human individuals. Sequencing was performed with immunoSEQ multiplex PCR; in TCRdb, only in-frame clones are kept and a portion is missing. The sample includes 550,000 to 850,000 clones, around 74% of them seen just once. The CDR3 extends over 13 amino acids. Germline lookup yields CDR1 SNHLY and CDR2 FYNNEI. After removal of 8 bases from V and 0 bases from J, the junction contained 1 base not matched to a gene. The chain carries TRBV2 and TRBJ2-4; 7 bases map to TRBD2. Material for sequencing was memory CD4+ T cells sorted from blood. Sample subset: CD45RA-negative fraction. The clonotype originates from a woman aged 30 to 39 in good health. CDR3 bases: TGTGCCAGCGGGGGGGTAGCCAAAAACATTCAGTACTTC. Its protein product is CASGGVAKNIQYF.